This T cell receptor beta chain was profiled in a study of blood T cell repertoires in COVID-19. As for the study in general: Spain, Italy and the United States supplied samples that represented acute and convalescent COVID-19. PBMCs, B-cell-depleted T cells, or T cells were the source of the cDNA or gDNA that made up the material.

Authors' processing steps: The assay estimated nucleated cells by amplifying reference gene primers. TCRdb's table, derived via immunoSEQ multiplex PCR, lists solely in-frame clones and lacks some. V, J and clone size were drawn from that table, and D and trimming were deduced from the DNA. This table holds just over 300,000 clones, around 90% found once. The sample consisted of peripheral blood. This sequence originates from a man aged 18 to 30 with active or convalescent COVID-19.

CDR3 DNA sequence: TGCAGCGTTGAAGTCTGGCGGGGGGGCCTTGAGACCCAGTACTTC. Residues: CSVEVWRGGLETQYF. The chain is built from TRBV29-1 and TRBJ2-5, with 9 nucleotides matching TRBD2. CDR1 is SQVTM, CDR2 ANQGSEA, per germline. CDR3 size: 15 residues. V lost 1 base to trimming and J lost 5 bases; unmatched junction nucleotides: 8.